This is a list of T cell receptor beta chains from one sample in a study of OX40 agonist ivuxolimab in advanced cancers. TCRdb keeps only in-frame clones here, not all; method: immunoSEQ multiplex PCR. The sample has roughly 140,000 clones, roughly 94% seen once. The sequencing here drew on CD4+ or CD8+ T cells sorted from blood, taken in a trial of the OX40 agonist ivuxolimab. These receptors were collected from an adult with an advanced solid tumor such as melanoma, head and neck, liver or kidney cancer. The CDR3 runs from the conserved cysteine through the conserved F or W. The order of the fields is D gene, CDR3 length, clone size, V gene, J gene, CDR3 protein, CDR3 DNA. The D gene is left open where the match is weak. Clone size is shown for a subset of rows, as once, few, many or a class of expanded clone.

d_gene: NA
len: 10
abundance: NA
v_gene: TRBV7-7
j_gene: TRBJ1-6
CDR3aa: CASRDSPLHF
CDR3nt: TGTGCCAGCAGGGATTCACCCCTCCACTTT

d_gene: TRBD1
len: 15
abundance: NA
v_gene: TRBV18
j_gene: TRBJ2-7
CDR3aa: CASSHSGTGGYEQYF
CDR3nt: TGTGCCAGCTCACATTCCGGGACAGGGGGTTACGAGCAGTACTTC

d_gene: NA
len: 15
abundance: NA
v_gene: TRBV7-9
j_gene: TRBJ2-6
CDR3aa: CASSLKGDGANVLTF
CDR3nt: TGTGCCAGCAGCCTTAAGGGGGATGGGGCCAACGTCCTGACTTTC

d_gene: TRBD2
len: 16
abundance: NA
v_gene: TRBV4-3
j_gene: TRBJ2-3
CDR3aa: CASSQDAAGVGDTQYF
CDR3nt: TGCGCCAGCAGCCAAGATGCGGCGGGAGTGGGAGATACGCAGTATTTT

d_gene: NA
len: 16
abundance: NA
v_gene: TRBV28
j_gene: TRBJ2-1
CDR3aa: CASSLEGTRPHREQFF
CDR3nt: TGTGCCAGCAGTTTGGAGGGGACAAGGCCCCACCGGGAGCAGTTCTTC

d_gene: TRBD1
len: 17
abundance: NA
v_gene: TRBV10-1
j_gene: TRBJ2-2
CDR3aa: CASSERTGKRATGELFF
CDR3nt: TGCGCCAGCAGTGAGCGGACAGGGAAAAGGGCCACCGGGGAGCTGTTTTTT

d_gene: NA
len: 14
abundance: NA
v_gene: TRBV2
j_gene: TRBJ1-5
CDR3aa: CASKANPTNQPQHF
CDR3nt: TGTGCCAGCAAAGCGAATCCCACCAATCAGCCCCAGCATTTT

d_gene: NA
len: 12
abundance: NA
v_gene: TRBV27
j_gene: TRBJ2-5
CDR3aa: CASGVAEETQYF
CDR3nt: TGTGCCAGCGGGGTAGCCGAAGAGACCCAGTACTTC

d_gene: NA
len: 16
abundance: NA
v_gene: TRBV7-2
j_gene: TRBJ2-4
CDR3aa: CASSLFGGLAKNIQYF
CDR3nt: TGTGCCAGCAGCTTATTCGGGGGGCTGGCCAAAAACATTCAGTACTTC

d_gene: TRBD1
len: 16
abundance: NA
v_gene: TRBV5-6
j_gene: TRBJ1-4
CDR3aa: CASSLDRDRGHEKLFF
CDR3nt: TGTGCCAGCAGCTTGGACCGGGACAGGGGGCATGAAAAACTGTTTTTT

d_gene: TRBD1
len: 16
abundance: NA
v_gene: TRBV11-1
j_gene: TRBJ2-3
CDR3aa: CASSTRGTGGTDTQYF
CDR3nt: TGTGCCAGCAGCACCCGCGGGACAGGGGGGACAGATACGCAGTATTTT

d_gene: TRBD2
len: 16
abundance: NA
v_gene: TRBV15
j_gene: TRBJ2-7
CDR3aa: CATSRLGLAGVGEQYF
CDR3nt: TGTGCCACCAGCAGACTTGGACTAGCGGGAGTGGGCGAGCAGTACTTC

d_gene: NA
len: 15
abundance: NA
v_gene: TRBV9
j_gene: TRBJ1-1
CDR3aa: CASSPSRTVRSEAFF
CDR3nt: TGTGCCAGCAGCCCGAGCCGGACAGTCCGTTCTGAAGCTTTCTTT

d_gene: NA
len: 12
abundance: NA
v_gene: TRBV5-1
j_gene: TRBJ2-7
CDR3aa: CASSFDFYEQYF
CDR3nt: TGCGCCAGCAGCTTTGACTTCTACGAGCAGTACTTC

d_gene: NA
len: 18
abundance: NA
v_gene: TRBV4-3
j_gene: TRBJ1-1
CDR3aa: CASSQASGRRGKNTEAFF
CDR3nt: TGCGCCAGCAGCCAAGCCTCGGGCAGGAGGGGCAAAAACACTGAAGCTTTCTTT

d_gene: TRBD2
len: 16
abundance: NA
v_gene: TRBV5-1
j_gene: TRBJ2-2
CDR3aa: CASSLWTSGTTGELFF
CDR3nt: TGCGCCAGCAGCTTGTGGACTAGCGGGACCACCGGGGAGCTGTTTTTT

d_gene: NA
len: 16
abundance: NA
v_gene: TRBV28
j_gene: TRBJ2-1
CDR3aa: CASSLFGHRSYNEQFF
CDR3nt: TGTGCCAGCAGTTTATTTGGACATCGCTCCTACAATGAGCAGTTCTTC

d_gene: TRBD2
len: 14
abundance: NA
v_gene: TRBV5-1
j_gene: TRBJ2-7
CDR3aa: CASSYTSGKREQYF
CDR3nt: TGCGCCAGCAGCTATACTAGCGGGAAGCGCGAGCAGTACTTC

d_gene: NA
len: 14
abundance: NA
v_gene: TRBV7-9
j_gene: TRBJ2-7
CDR3aa: CASSLAGRTYEQYF
CDR3nt: TGTGCCAGCAGCTTAGCGGGCAGGACGTACGAGCAGTACTTC

d_gene: NA
len: 13
abundance: NA
v_gene: TRBV18
j_gene: TRBJ2-1
CDR3aa: CASSPGLDNEQFF
CDR3nt: TGTGCCAGCTCACCGGGACTTGATAATGAGCAGTTCTTC

d_gene: NA
len: 12
abundance: NA
v_gene: TRBV6-5
j_gene: TRBJ1-5
CDR3aa: CASREPNQPQHF
CDR3nt: TGTGCCAGCAGGGAACCCAATCAGCCCCAGCATTTT

d_gene: NA
len: 11
abundance: NA
v_gene: TRBV28
j_gene: TRBJ2-1
CDR3aa: CASNRLNEQFF
CDR3nt: TGTGCCAGCAATAGGTTGAATGAGCAGTTCTTC

d_gene: TRBD2
len: 17
abundance: NA
v_gene: TRBV28
j_gene: TRBJ2-1
CDR3aa: CASSSPASGRARNEQFF
CDR3nt: TGTGCCAGCAGTTCCCCTGCAAGCGGGAGGGCCCGCAATGAGCAGTTCTTC

d_gene: TRBD2
len: 14
abundance: NA
v_gene: TRBV10-3
j_gene: TRBJ2-3
CDR3aa: CASAGTMRTDTQYF
CDR3nt: TGTGCCAGCGCCGGGACTATGCGCACAGATACGCAGTATTTT

d_gene: NA
len: 19
abundance: NA
v_gene: TRBV5-1
j_gene: TRBJ2-2
CDR3aa: CASTLHGQGRGSNTGELFF
CDR3nt: TGCGCCAGCACCTTACACGGCCAGGGAAGGGGGTCGAACACCGGGGAGCTGTTTTTT

d_gene: TRBD1
len: 14
abundance: once
v_gene: TRBV7-2
j_gene: TRBJ1-4
CDR3aa: CASSRDRGGEKLFF
CDR3nt: TGTGCCAGCAGCCGGGACAGGGGGGGAGAAAAACTGTTTTTT

d_gene: NA
len: 14
abundance: once
v_gene: TRBV10-1
j_gene: TRBJ2-7
CDR3aa: CASSESLDTYEQYF
CDR3nt: TGCGCCAGCAGTGAGTCCTTGGACACTTACGAGCAGTACTTC

d_gene: NA
len: 17
abundance: NA
v_gene: TRBV21-1
j_gene: TRBJ2-5
CDR3aa: CASSKTVHWGVEETQYF
CDR3nt: TGTGCCAGCAGCAAAACGGTACACTGGGGCGTCGAGGAGACCCAGTACTTC

d_gene: NA
len: 14
abundance: NA
v_gene: TRBV5-1
j_gene: TRBJ1-3
CDR3aa: CASSFGGEGNTIYF
CDR3nt: TGCGCCAGCAGCTTCGGGGGAGAGGGAAACACCATATATTTT

d_gene: NA
len: 16
abundance: NA
v_gene: TRBV5-1
j_gene: TRBJ2-1
CDR3aa: CASSFRRERDYNEQFF
CDR3nt: TGCGCCAGCAGCTTTAGGCGGGAAAGGGATTACAATGAGCAGTTCTTC

d_gene: TRBD2
len: 14
abundance: once
v_gene: TRBV28
j_gene: TRBJ2-3
CDR3aa: CASYSGQRTDTQYF
CDR3nt: TGTGCCAGCTATAGCGGGCAACGCACAGATACGCAGTATTTT

d_gene: NA
len: 13
abundance: NA
v_gene: TRBV6-6
j_gene: TRBJ1-5
CDR3aa: CASRRDGYQPQHF
CDR3nt: TGTGCCAGCAGGCGGGACGGATATCAGCCCCAGCATTTT

d_gene: NA
len: 14
abundance: few
v_gene: TRBV7-7
j_gene: TRBJ2-6
CDR3aa: CASSLSSGANVLTF
CDR3nt: TGTGCCAGCAGCTTGTCATCTGGGGCCAACGTCCTGACTTTC

d_gene: TRBD2
len: 16
abundance: NA
v_gene: TRBV9
j_gene: TRBJ2-5
CDR3aa: CASSVTPAGGGETQYF
CDR3nt: TGTGCCAGCAGCGTTACCCCAGCGGGGGGGGGAGAGACCCAGTACTTC

d_gene: NA
len: 14
abundance: NA
v_gene: TRBV27
j_gene: TRBJ1-1
CDR3aa: CASSSPTGNTEAFF
CDR3nt: TGTGCCAGCAGTTCCCCTACAGGGAACACTGAAGCTTTCTTT

d_gene: NA
len: 13
abundance: NA
v_gene: TRBV28
j_gene: TRBJ1-5
CDR3aa: CASSLGQYQPQHF
CDR3nt: TGTGCCAGCAGTTTAGGCCAATATCAGCCCCAGCATTTT

d_gene: NA
len: 13
abundance: NA
v_gene: TRBV19
j_gene: TRBJ2-7
CDR3aa: CASSWQRSYEQYF
CDR3nt: TGTGCCAGTAGTTGGCAGAGATCCTACGAGCAGTACTTC

d_gene: TRBD1
len: 13
abundance: NA
v_gene: TRBV5-1
j_gene: TRBJ2-2
CDR3aa: CASTLTGVGELFF
CDR3nt: TGCGCCAGCACCCTCACAGGGGTCGGGGAGCTGTTTTTT

d_gene: NA
len: 15
abundance: NA
v_gene: TRBV18
j_gene: TRBJ1-2
CDR3aa: CASSAQGNTPYGYTF
CDR3nt: TGTGCCAGCTCCGCACAGGGTAATACTCCCTATGGCTACACCTTC

d_gene: TRBD1
len: 16
abundance: once
v_gene: TRBV11-3
j_gene: TRBJ2-5
CDR3aa: CASSSGQGDGQETQYF
CDR3nt: TGTGCCAGCAGCTCCGGACAGGGTGATGGGCAAGAGACCCAGTACTTC

d_gene: NA
len: 16
abundance: NA
v_gene: TRBV19
j_gene: TRBJ1-5
CDR3aa: CASSILGAMSNQPQHF
CDR3nt: TGTGCCAGTAGTATACTCGGGGCTATGAGCAATCAGCCCCAGCATTTT

d_gene: NA
len: 16
abundance: once
v_gene: TRBV5-6
j_gene: TRBJ1-2
CDR3aa: CASSSGDPGGIYGYTF
CDR3nt: TGTGCCAGCAGCTCGGGGGATCCGGGGGGCATCTATGGCTACACCTTC

d_gene: NA
len: 12
abundance: NA
v_gene: TRBV6-5
j_gene: TRBJ1-2
CDR3aa: CASSSVGAHYTF
CDR3nt: TGTGCCAGCAGTTCCGTCGGGGCTCACTACACCTTC

d_gene: TRBD1
len: 14
abundance: NA
v_gene: TRBV11-2
j_gene: TRBJ2-7
CDR3aa: CASSFLRDSYEQYF
CDR3nt: TGTGCCAGCAGCTTCCTTAGGGACAGCTACGAGCAGTACTTC

d_gene: TRBD1
len: 14
abundance: NA
v_gene: TRBV19
j_gene: TRBJ2-7
CDR3aa: CASSTTGGTYEQYF
CDR3nt: TGTGCCAGTAGTACCACAGGGGGCACCTACGAGCAGTACTTC

d_gene: NA
len: 12
abundance: NA
v_gene: TRBV10-3
j_gene: TRBJ2-4
CDR3aa: CATGRDFAIQYF
CDR3nt: TGTGCCACCGGACGGGACTTTGCCATTCAGTACTTC

d_gene: TRBD2
len: 16
abundance: few
v_gene: TRBV5-4
j_gene: TRBJ2-3
CDR3aa: CASSLFSGGSTDTQYF
CDR3nt: TGTGCCAGCAGCTTGTTTAGCGGGGGGAGCACAGATACGCAGTATTTT

d_gene: NA
len: 15
abundance: once
v_gene: TRBV5-6
j_gene: TRBJ1-5
CDR3aa: CASSYGQTIGQPQHF
CDR3nt: TGTGCCAGCAGTTACGGACAGACAATCGGGCAGCCCCAGCATTTT